This T cell receptor (beta chain) was captured in a study of T cells in Graves' hyperthyroidism and ophthalmopathy. Background on the study: Blood was drawn when the patient was first diagnosed and still untreated. Study-wide results and caveats: Researchers found most expanded thyroid clonotypes above 0.001 in blood as well.

The investigators amplified TCR beta CDR3 regions from RNA transcripts. HTBI primers drove first-round RT-PCR of the TCR CDR3. TCRdb redid the calling of the multiplex PCR reads with MiXCR, one entry per CDR3 protein. The sample comprises hundreds of thousands of distinct CDR3 sequences, over 35% of which are singletons, and 8.9% rests with the top ten. This CDR3 is built from 15 residues. Germline V gene data show CDR1 as SGHTA and CDR2 as FQGNSA. The V segment lost 1 base and the J segment 6 bases; nucleotides outside the gene matches: 6. Concerning this clonotype itself: The antigen is undetermined.

Specimen: blood. The chain combines TRBV7-2 with TRBJ2-5; 9 positions agree with TRBD1. The TCR originated in a man between 18 and 29 years old with Graves' hyperthyroidism. CDR3 loop: CASSLETGQGQTQYF. In nucleotides, the CDR3 is TGTGCCAGCAGCTTAGAAACAGGACAGGGGCAGACCCAGTACTTC. Filled out from reference TRBV7-2 and TRBJ2-5, the complete variable domain reads GAGVSQSPSNKVTEKGKDVELRCDPISGHTALYWYRQSLGQGLEFLIYFQGNSAPDKSGLPSDRFSAERTGGSVSTLTIQRTQQEDSAVYLCASSLETGQGQTQYFGPGTRLLVL.